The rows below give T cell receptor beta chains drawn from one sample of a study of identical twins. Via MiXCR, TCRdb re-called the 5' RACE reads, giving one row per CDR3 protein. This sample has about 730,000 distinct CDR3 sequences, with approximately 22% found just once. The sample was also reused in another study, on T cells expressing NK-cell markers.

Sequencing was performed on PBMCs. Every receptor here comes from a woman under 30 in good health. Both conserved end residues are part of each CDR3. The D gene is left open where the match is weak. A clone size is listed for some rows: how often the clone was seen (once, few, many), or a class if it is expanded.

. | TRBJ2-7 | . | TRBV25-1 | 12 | CASSYREYEQYF | TGTGCCAGCAGCTACAGGGAGTACGAGCAGTACTTC
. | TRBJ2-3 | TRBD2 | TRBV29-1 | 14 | CSVGRTRPSNTQYF | TGCAGCGTTGGTAGGACTAGGCCGTCGAATACGCAGTATTTT
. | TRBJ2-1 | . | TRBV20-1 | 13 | CSAHRSANNEQFF | TGCAGTGCCCATAGGTCCGCAAACAATGAGCAGTTCTTC
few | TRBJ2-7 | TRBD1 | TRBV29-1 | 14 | CSVVRDSHSYEQYF | TGCAGCGTCGTCCGGGACAGTCACTCCTACGAGCAGTACTTC
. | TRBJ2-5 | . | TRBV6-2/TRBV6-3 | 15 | CASAPLTGRQETQYF | TGTGCCAGCGCCCCCCTGACAGGGAGGCAAGAGACCCAGTACTTC
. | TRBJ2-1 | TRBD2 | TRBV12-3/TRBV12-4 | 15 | CASRRLAGDGHEQFF | TGTGCCAGCAGACGTCTAGCGGGAGATGGTCATGAGCAGTTCTTC
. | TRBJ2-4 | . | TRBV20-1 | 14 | CSALAALAKNIQYF | TGCAGTGCCTTAGCGGCTTTAGCCAAAAACATTCAGTACTTC
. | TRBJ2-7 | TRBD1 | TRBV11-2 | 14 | CASSFGQGFDEQYF | TGTGCCAGCAGCTTCGGACAGGGGTTCGACGAGCAGTACTTC
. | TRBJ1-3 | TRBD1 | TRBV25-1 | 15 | CASSAGTGGGNTIYF | TGTGCCAGCAGTGCCGGGACAGGGGGTGGAAACACCATATATTTT
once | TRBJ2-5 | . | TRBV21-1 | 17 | CASSKLSRGRGPWTQYF | TGTGCCAGCAGCAAACTTAGTCGCGGGAGGGGCCCATGGACCCAGTACTTC